These 3 T cell receptor beta chains were sequenced from one sample in a study of cytomegalovirus exposure and HLA in healthy donors. Primers included in the PCR were 60 Vbeta and 13 Jbeta primers. The repertoire was sequenced with immunoSEQ multiplex PCR; TCRdb's copy has only in-frame clones and lacks some. This listing includes about 130,000 clones. The source material was PBMCs. The receptors stem from a woman aged 60-75 years in good health and CMV-seronegative.

The CDR3 loop reads CATSRGQGLGDEQFF. The CDR3 region has the DNA TGTGCCACCAGCAGGGGACAGGGATTGGGGGATGAGCAGTTCTTC. The chain employs TRBV15 and TRBJ2-1; 9 bases align to TRBD1. Germline V CDR1 and CDR2: LNHNV, YYDKDF (reference sequence). The J segment lost 8 bases and the V segment lost 3 bases, leaving 8 bases of the junction unmatched. This CDR3 is built from 15 residues.

The CDR3 reads CASSPRDRGGETQYF. The CDR3 nucleotides are TGTGCCAGCAGCCCCCGGGACAGGGGGGGAGAGACCCAGTACTTC. This rearrangement joins TRBV9 to TRBJ2-5; 11 bases align to TRBD1. With V trimmed by 4 bases and J by 4 bases, 6 bases remained unmatched. The CDR3 spans 15 residues. Germline lookup yields CDR1 SGDLS and CDR2 YYNGEE.

This chain joins TRBV5-6 and TRBJ2-1; TRBD1 matches 8 bases. The CDR3 is 17 amino acids. V trimming: 1 base; J trimming: 3 bases; junction bases outside the gene matches: 9. Germline CDR1 is SGHDT and CDR2 is YYEEEE. In DNA, the CDR3 is TGTGCCAGCAGCTTGCATCTAGGACAGGGCATCTACAATGAGCAGTTCTTC. This gives the protein CASSLHLGQGIYNEQFF.